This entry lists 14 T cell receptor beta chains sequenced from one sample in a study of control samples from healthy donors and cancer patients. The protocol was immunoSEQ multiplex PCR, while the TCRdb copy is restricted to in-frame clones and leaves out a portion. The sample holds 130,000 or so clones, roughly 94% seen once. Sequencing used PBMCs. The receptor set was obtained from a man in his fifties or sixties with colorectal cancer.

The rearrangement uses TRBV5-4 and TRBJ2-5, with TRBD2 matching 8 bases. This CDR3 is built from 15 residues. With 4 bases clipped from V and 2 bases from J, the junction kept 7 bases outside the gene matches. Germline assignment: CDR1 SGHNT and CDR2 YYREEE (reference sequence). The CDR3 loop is CASSLQRGRQETQYF. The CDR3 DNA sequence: TGTGCCAGCAGCCTCCAGCGGGGGCGACAAGAGACCCAGTACTTC. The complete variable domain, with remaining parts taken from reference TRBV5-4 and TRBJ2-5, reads ETGVTQSPTHLIKTRGQQVTLRCSSQSGHNTVSWYQQALGQGPQFIFQYYREEENGRGNFPPRFSGLQFPNYSSELNVNALELDDSALYLCASSLQRGRQETQYFGPGTRLLVL.

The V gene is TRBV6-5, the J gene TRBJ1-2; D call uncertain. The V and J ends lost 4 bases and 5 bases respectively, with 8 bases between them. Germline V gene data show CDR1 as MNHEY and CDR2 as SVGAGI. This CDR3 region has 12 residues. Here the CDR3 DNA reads TGTGCCAGCAGTTCGAATCCTTATGGCTACACCTTC. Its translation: CASSSNPYGYTF.

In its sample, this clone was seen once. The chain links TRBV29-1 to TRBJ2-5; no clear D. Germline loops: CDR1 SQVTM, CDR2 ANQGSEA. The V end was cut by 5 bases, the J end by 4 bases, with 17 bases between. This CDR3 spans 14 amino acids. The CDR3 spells CSVTPLGRLETQYF. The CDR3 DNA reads TGCAGCGTTACCCCCTTGGGCCGGTTAGAGACCCAGTACTTC.

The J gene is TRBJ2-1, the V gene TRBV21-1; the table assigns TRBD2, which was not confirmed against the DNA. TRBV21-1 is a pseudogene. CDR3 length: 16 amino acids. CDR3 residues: CASSKGGQGFYNEQFF. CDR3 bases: TGTGCCAGCAGCAAAGGAGGCCAAGGATTCTACAATGAGCAGTTCTTC.

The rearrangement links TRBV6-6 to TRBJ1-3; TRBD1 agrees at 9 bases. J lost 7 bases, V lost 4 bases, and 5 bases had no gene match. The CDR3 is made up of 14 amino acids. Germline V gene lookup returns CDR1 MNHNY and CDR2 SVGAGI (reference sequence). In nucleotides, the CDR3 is TGTGCCAGCAGTTCAGGGACAGGGAGGAACACCATATATTTT. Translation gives CASSSGTGRNTIYF.

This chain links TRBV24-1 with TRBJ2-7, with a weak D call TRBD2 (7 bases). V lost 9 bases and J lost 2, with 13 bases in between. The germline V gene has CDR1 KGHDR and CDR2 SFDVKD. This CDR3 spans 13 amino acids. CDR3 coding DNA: TGTGCCACCGAGGGGGGGGCACCCTACGAGCAGTACTTC. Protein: CATEGGAPYEQYF.

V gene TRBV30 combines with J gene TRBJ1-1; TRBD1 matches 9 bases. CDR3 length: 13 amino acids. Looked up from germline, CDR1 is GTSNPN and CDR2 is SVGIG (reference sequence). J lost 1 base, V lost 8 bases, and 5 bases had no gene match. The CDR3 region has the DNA TGTGCCCGGACAGGGGACTCGAACACTGAAGCTTTCTTT. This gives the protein CARTGDSNTEAFF.

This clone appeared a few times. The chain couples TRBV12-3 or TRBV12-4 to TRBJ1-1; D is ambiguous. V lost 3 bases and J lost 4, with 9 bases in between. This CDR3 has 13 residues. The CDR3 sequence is CASSLGVSTEAFF. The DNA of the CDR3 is TGTGCCAGCAGTTTGGGTGTCTCCACTGAAGCTTTCTTT.

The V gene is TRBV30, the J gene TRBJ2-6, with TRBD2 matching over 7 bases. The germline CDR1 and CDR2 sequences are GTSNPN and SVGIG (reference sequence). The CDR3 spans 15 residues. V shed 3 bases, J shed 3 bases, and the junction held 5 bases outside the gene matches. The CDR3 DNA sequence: TGTGCCTGGAGCCACTGGGGGGGTGGGGCCAACGTCCTGACTTTC. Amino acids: CAWSHWGGGANVLTF.

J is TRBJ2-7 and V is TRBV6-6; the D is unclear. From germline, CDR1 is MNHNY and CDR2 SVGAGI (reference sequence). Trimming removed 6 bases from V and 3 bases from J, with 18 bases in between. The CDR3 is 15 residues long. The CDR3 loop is CASSLLVEVYYEQYF. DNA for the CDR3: TGTGCCAGCAGCCTATTGGTAGAAGTATACTACGAGCAGTACTTC.

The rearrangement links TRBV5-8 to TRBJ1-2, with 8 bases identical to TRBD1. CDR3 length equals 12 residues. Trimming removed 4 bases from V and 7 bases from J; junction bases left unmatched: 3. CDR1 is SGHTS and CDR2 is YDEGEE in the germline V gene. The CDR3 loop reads CASSLTGVGYTF. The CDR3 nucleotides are TGTGCCAGCAGCCTGACAGGGGTTGGCTACACCTTC.

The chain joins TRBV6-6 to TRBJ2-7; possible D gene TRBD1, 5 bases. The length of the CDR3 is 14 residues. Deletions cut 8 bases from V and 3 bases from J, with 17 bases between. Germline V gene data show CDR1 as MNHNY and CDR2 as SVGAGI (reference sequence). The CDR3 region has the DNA TGTGCCAGCGGCAATCAGGGATTTGACTACGAGCAGTACTTC. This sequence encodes CASGNQGFDYEQYF.

Written as DNA, the CDR3 is TGTGCCAGCAGCCGTAGTGATAGCAATCAGCCCCAGCATTTT. Amino acids: CASSRSDSNQPQHF. The rearrangement joins TRBV5-8 to TRBJ1-5; D ambiguous. Per the germline V gene, CDR1 is SGHTS and CDR2 is YDEGEE. V dropped 4 bases and J dropped 0 bases, with 8 bases sitting between them. The CDR3 has 14 amino acids.

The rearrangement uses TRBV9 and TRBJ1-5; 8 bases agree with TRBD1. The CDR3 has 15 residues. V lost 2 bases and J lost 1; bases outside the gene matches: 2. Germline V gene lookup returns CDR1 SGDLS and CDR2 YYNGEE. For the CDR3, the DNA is TGTGCCAGCAGCGTGGACAGGGCAAGCAATCAGCCCCAGCATTTT. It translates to CASSVDRASNQPQHF.